Given below is one T cell receptor (beta chain) in context. As a fraction of the sample, this clone is medium-sized (0.01 to 0.1%). What this receptor recognizes is not known. No per-base quality is available; no much larger clone lies one base away. The V end loses 2 bases and the J end loses 7 bases, and a stretch of 15 bases separates them. Via the germline V gene, CDR1 is SGHNT and CDR2 YENEEA. The CDR3 starts with the cysteine, ends with the phenylalanine, and has 15 residues. Kept here is only the CDR3 DNA, which spans 45 bases and is read in frame from base 1. The immunoSEQ Assay was used to immunosequence TCRbeta CDR3 regions from genomic DNA. Before high-throughput sequencing, the genomic DNA was amplified using bias-controlled multiplex PCR. The authors' analysis ran thus. To quantify the absolute abundance of each unique TCRbeta CDR3 region, the sequences were collapsed and filtered. Clonality, defined as 1 minus Pielou's evenness, was calculated using only productive rearrangements. Tumor T-cell fraction was computed by normalizing TCRbeta template counts to usable DNA, estimated from several housekeeping genes. A previously published method was used to identify clones with significantly greater frequencies in on-treatment samples than in baseline samples. Drawn from immuneACCESS, this table holds only the in-frame rearrangements with V and J called that TCRdb kept. Clones are partly lost; checked studies trace under half to an unresolved V gene and leave the rest unexplained. V and J calls plus clone size are reproduced from that table; the DNA served to infer D and trimming. Across this sample there are 950 to 1,500 clones, with under 20% seen only once. Of the sample, around 16% falls within the top ten clones.

The data derive from a study of sequential checkpoint blockade in melanoma (dated by TCRdb to between 2018 and 2021). The study in broad terms: Patients were assigned by 1:1 randomization to either first-line nivolumab followed by ipilimumab (arm A) or ipilimumab followed by nivolumab (arm B). Both trial sequences were followed by maintenance nivolumab. DNA from over 75 pretreatment melanoma tumor samples was subjected to TCRbeta immunosequencing. About 20 patients had matched tumor biopsies taken before treatment and at week 13, after single-agent nivolumab (arm A) or ipilimumab (arm B). Roughly three quarters of the matched pre- and post-treatment tumor biopsy pairs came from the same lesion. The study at large found these results: Within-arm analyses of tumor T-cell fraction were constrained by small sample sizes and reduced statistical power. Achieving clinical benefit was about 30 times more likely for patients whose tumor T-cell fraction and clonality increased by week 13. Tumor T-cell fraction and clonality correlated with PD-L1 staining and CD8+ T-cell counts but not with mutational load. In the nivolumab-first arm (arm A), pretreatment tumor TIL clonality was associated with response (P = .04). Larger, independent patient cohorts are needed to validate the response-prediction model that combines TCR metrics and mutation burden.

Read against the paper, the sample's treatment or condition label means: randomized to nivolumab then ipilimumab (arm A) or the reverse (arm B). Prior DNA-damaging chemotherapy had not been received by any trial patient. CheckMate 064, a randomized, open-label phase II trial of sequential checkpoint blockade, was the source of the samples, all of which came from patients with melanoma. Genomic DNA from formalin-fixed paraffin-embedded (FFPE) tissue samples was used for tumor TCR sequencing. The sequencing used tumor tissue (inferred from file names), collected from a patient given nivolumab and ipilimumab in sequence. The receptor's source is a human donor with melanoma. The chain is assembled from TRBV11-3 and TRBJ2-1; the D gene may be TRBD1 or TRBD2, since each aligns over 5 bases. CDR3 region: CASSLSGASSNEQFF. In nucleotides, the sequence is TGTGCCAGCAGCTTATCCGGGGCTAGCTCAAATGAGCAGTTCTTC.